These 16 T cell receptor beta chains originate from one sample sequenced in a study of OX40 agonist ivuxolimab in advanced cancers. The repertoire was sequenced with immunoSEQ multiplex PCR; TCRdb's copy has only in-frame clones and lacks some. The table has under 100,000 clones, under 90% seen once. The sample in question was CD4+ or CD8+ T cells sorted from blood, obtained in a trial of the OX40 agonist ivuxolimab. The receptors shown here come from an adult with an advanced solid tumor such as melanoma, head and neck, liver or kidney cancer.

This CDR3 reads CASSPGGTGGWMDTQYF. The CDR3 nucleotides read TGTGCCAGCAGCCCCGGGGGGACAGGGGGGTGGATGGATACGCAGTATTTT. This chain uses TRBV4-2 with TRBJ2-3; 11 nucleotides line up with TRBD1. The V and J ends lost 4 bases and 6 bases, in that order; junction bases with no gene match: 12. The CDR3 has 17 residues. The germline V gene encodes CDR1 LGHNA and CDR2 YNFKEQ.

V gene TRBV4-1 combines with J gene TRBJ1-1, with D tentatively TRBD1 (6 bases). V was clipped by 4 bases and J by 5 bases, with 8 bases between them. This CDR3 region has 12 residues. Germline V lookup: CDR1 MGHRA, CDR2 YSYEKL. CDR3 region: CASSLTGTEAFF. CDR3 in DNA: TGCGCCAGCAGCCTTACAGGGACTGAAGCTTTCTTT.

The J gene is TRBJ2-1, the V gene TRBV10-1, with 9 nucleotides matching TRBD2. V gave up 0 bases and J gave up 7 bases; unmatched junction bases: 4. Germline V gives CDR1 WNHNN, CDR2 SYGVQD (reference sequence). CDR3 size: 15 residues. DNA for the CDR3: TGCGCCAGCAGTGAGTCCGGCGGGAGGGGGAATGAGCAGTTCTTC. Amino acids: CASSESGGRGNEQFF.

The gene calls are TRBV5-8 and TRBJ1-5; D is uncertain. CDR1 and CDR2 from the germline V gene are SGHTS and YDEGEE. The V and J ends lost 6 bases and 0 bases respectively, with 16 bases between them. The CDR3 contains 16 residues. The CDR3 region is CASIRTDGHSNQPQHF. The CDR3 coding sequence is TGTGCCAGCATCCGAACGGACGGCCATAGCAATCAGCCCCAGCATTTT.

The V gene is TRBV5-1, the J gene TRBJ2-3, with 10 bases fitting TRBD1. Trimming took 3 bases from V and 3 from J; bases not matched to a gene: 4. The CDR3 is 15 residues long. CDR1 is SGHRS and CDR2 is YFSETQ in the germline V gene. The CDR3 is CASSSRTGGTDTQYF. The DNA of the CDR3 is TGCGCCAGCAGCTCCCGGACAGGGGGGACAGATACGCAGTATTTT.

This clone was seen once. The chain links TRBV15 to TRBJ2-1, with D uncertain. The CDR3 loop spans 13 amino acids. V lost 1 base to trimming and J lost 10 bases, with 11 bases between them. Germline assignment: CDR1 LNHNV and CDR2 YYDKDF (reference sequence). CDR3 coding DNA: TGTGCCACCAGCAGAGTATCCGGGCCCGAGCAGTTCTTC. This gives the protein CATSRVSGPEQFF.

This clone turned up a few times. The V gene is TRBV23-1, the J gene TRBJ2-5; D tentatively fits TRBD1 or TRBD2 (5 bases each). TRBV23-1 is given ORF status, its function remaining uncertain. This CDR3 has 13 residues. Trimming pared 6 bases from V and 5 bases from J, leaving 13 bases between. The CDR3 region has the DNA TGCGCCAGCAGGAGGGGAGTACCGGAGACCCAGTACTTC. It yields the protein CASRRGVPETQYF.

The genes are TRBV29-1 and TRBJ1-1; 8 bases align to TRBD1. The CDR3 consists of 11 residues. From germline, CDR1 is SQVTM and CDR2 ANQGSEA. Trimming took 7 bases from V and 4 from J; bases not matched to a gene: 2. The CDR3 region is CSATGATEAFF. The CDR3 DNA is TGCAGCGCGACAGGGGCCACTGAAGCTTTCTTT.

The V and J genes are TRBV5-1 and TRBJ2-2; 10 bases map to TRBD1. The V and J ends lost 0 bases and 3 bases, in that order; junction bases with no gene match: 2. CDR1 is SGHRS and CDR2 is YFSETQ in the germline V gene. This CDR3 region has 16 residues. The CDR3 DNA sequence: TGCGCCAGCAGCTTGGGCGGGACAGGGGACACCGGGGAGCTGTTTTTT. It yields the protein CASSLGGTGDTGELFF.

In this sample, this clone turned up once. This CDR3 is CASSLASDTFYEQYF. CDR3 nucleotide sequence: TGTGCCAGCAGCTTAGCGAGCGACACCTTCTACGAGCAGTACTTC. J is TRBJ2-7 and V is TRBV7-6; D is ambiguous. The CDR3 totals 15 residues. Germline V gene data show CDR1 as SGHVS and CDR2 as FNYEAQ. V was trimmed by 0 bases and J by 3 bases, leaving 12 bases between them. Based on the CDR3 plus reference TRBV7-6 and TRBJ2-7, the full variable domain is GAGVSQSPRYKVTKRGQDVALRCDPISGHVSLYWYRQALGQGPEFLTYFNYEAQQDKSGLPNDRFSAERPEGSISTLTIQRTEQRDSAMYRCASSLASDTFYEQYFGPGTRLTVT.

This clone has just a few counts. The J gene is TRBJ2-7, the V gene TRBV6-6; 7 positions agree with TRBD2. CDR1 is MNHNY and CDR2 is SVGAGI in the germline V gene (reference sequence). The CDR3 runs 13 residues. The J segment lost 3 bases and the V segment lost 4 bases, leaving 3 bases of the junction unmatched. CDR3 amino acids: CASSSSGVYEQYF. For the CDR3, the DNA is TGTGCCAGCAGTTCTAGCGGAGTCTACGAGCAGTACTTC.

CDR3 DNA: TGTGCCAGCAGCGTAGCTAGCTCGGAGACCCAGTACTTC. Its protein product is CASSVASSETQYF. The chain employs TRBV9 and TRBJ2-5, with D perhaps matching TRBD2 (5 bases). The CDR3 length is 13 residues. Per the germline V gene, CDR1 is SGDLS and CDR2 is YYNGEE. V lost 0 bases and J 5 bases, leaving 8 bases between the germline ends.

This clone was seen more than once but under ten times. This sequence joins TRBV15 and TRBJ1-5; 10 positions match TRBD1. V lost 3 bases to trimming and J lost 5 bases; unmatched junction nucleotides: 7. CDR3 length: 16 residues. In germline, CDR1 is LNHNV, CDR2 YYDKDF (reference sequence). In DNA form, the CDR3 reads TGTGCCACCAGCAGGATAGGGACAGGGGCCGATCAGCCCCAGCATTTT. Residues: CATSRIGTGADQPQHF. The complete variable domain, with remaining parts taken from reference TRBV15 and TRBJ1-5, reads DAMVIQNPRYQVTQFGKPVTLSCSQTLNHNVMYWYQQKSSQAPKLLFHYYDKDFNNEADTPDNFQSRRPNTSFCFLDIRSPGLGDTAMYLCATSRIGTGADQPQHFGDGTRLSIL.

The chain joins TRBV5-1 to TRBJ2-3, with 8 bases matching TRBD2. The CDR3 extends over 14 amino acids. The V segment lost 1 base and the J segment 4 bases; nucleotides outside the gene matches: 2. The V gene's germline CDR1 is SGHRS and CDR2 YFSETQ. CDR3 coding DNA: TGCGCCAGCAGCTTGAGCGGGGGCTCAGATACGCAGTATTTT. This gives the protein CASSLSGGSDTQYF. The variable domain in full, with the rest retrieved from reference TRBV5-1 and TRBJ2-3, is KAGVTQTPRYLIKTRGQQVTLSCSPISGHRSVSWYQQTPGQGLQFLFEYFSETQRNKGNFPGRFSGRQFSNSRSEMNVSTLELGDSALYLCASSLSGGSDTQYFGPGTRLTVL.

The gene calls are TRBV7-2 and TRBJ1-1; TRBD1 matches 11 bases. Germline V gene lookup returns CDR1 SGHTA and CDR2 FQGNSA. The CDR3 spans 13 residues. Losses at the gene ends were 5 bases for V and 8 bases for J; bases not matched to a gene: 4. CDR3 nucleotide sequence: TGTGCCAGCAGCCCTCGGACAGGGGGCGAAGCTTTCTTT. Its translation is CASSPRTGGEAFF.

The rearrangement links TRBV5-8 to TRBJ2-1; 9 bases agree with TRBD1. Germline lookup yields CDR1 SGHTS and CDR2 YDEGEE. The V gene end was trimmed by 4 bases and the J gene end by 7 bases; junction bases not matched to a gene: 6. The CDR3 consists of 14 residues. The CDR3 nucleotides are TGTGCCAGCAGCGGCGGGACAGGGATGAATGAGCAGTTCTTC. Its protein product is CASSGGTGMNEQFF.